The next 20 T cell receptor beta chains were all read from a single sample in a study of shared clonotypes between healthy human individuals. This table comes from immunoSEQ multiplex PCR, and its TCRdb copy is limited to in-frame clones, with some not included. Of about 600,000 clones in the sample, around 78% are singletons; the top ten hold 9.5% to 15%. Sequencing was performed on PBMCs. The receptors come from a woman aged 40 to 55 in good health. Some clones in this sample may be carry-over from other donors' samples.

The CDR3 bases are TGCAGTGGAAGCGGGGGGTTTGGCTACACCTTC. It translates to CSGSGGFGYTF. The chain has TRBV20-1 and TRBJ1-2; tentative D call: TRBD1 (5 bases). CDR1 and CDR2 (germline): DFQATT, SNEGSKA (reference sequence). V was clipped by 7 bases and J by 7 bases, with 13 bases between them. CDR3 size: 11 residues.

The chain couples TRBV6-1 to TRBJ1-2; D may be TRBD1 (5 bases). The CDR3 is 15 amino acids. V dropped 5 bases and J dropped 2 bases, with 15 bases sitting between them. Germline CDR1 and CDR2: MNHNS and SASEGT. CDR3 protein: CASSSRRTINYGYTF. The CDR3 nucleotides read TGTGCCAGCAGTTCGCGAAGGACAATAAACTATGGCTACACCTTC.

This rearrangement joins TRBV19 to TRBJ2-2, with D unclear. CDR1 and CDR2 from the germline V gene are LNHDA and SQIVND (reference sequence). V gave up 0 bases and J gave up 5 bases, with 13 bases separating them. The CDR3 is made up of 16 amino acids. The CDR3 protein is CASSIDGPRGTGELFF. CDR3 nucleotides: TGTGCCAGTAGTATAGACGGGCCTCGTGGGACCGGGGAGCTGTTTTTT.

This clone was picked up one time. The chain couples TRBV10-1 to TRBJ2-7; 8 bases match TRBD2. The junction had 19 bases not matched to a gene; V was cut back by 7 bases and J by 5 bases. Germline V gives CDR1 WNHNN, CDR2 SYGVQD (reference sequence). The CDR3 has 17 residues. CDR3: CASTAGGSSGTPDEQYF. DNA of the CDR3: TGCGCCAGCACGGCGGGAGGAAGTAGCGGCACCCCTGACGAGCAGTACTTC.

Of note for this clone: Additional DNA sequences in this sample encode the identical CDR3. This sequence joins TRBV5-1 and TRBJ2-3; D assignment may be TRBD1 or TRBD2 (6 bases each). Trimming left V 0 bases short and J 4 bases short, with 9 bases between. The CDR3 loop spans 14 amino acids. Per the germline V gene, CDR1 is SGHRS and CDR2 is YFSETQ. For the CDR3, the DNA is TGCGCCAGCAGCTTGGCCGGGGGCGCAGATACGCAGTATTTT. It is translated as CASSLAGGADTQYF.

This chain joins TRBV7-9 and TRBJ2-2, with 7 bases that match TRBD2. The CDR3 covers 16 residues. CDR1 SEHNR and CDR2 FQNEAQ come from the germline V gene (reference sequence). With 5 bases clipped from V and 3 bases from J, the junction kept 9 bases outside the gene matches. The CDR3 sequence: CASSLSSGVYTGELFF. In DNA form, the CDR3 reads TGTGCCAGCAGCCTTTCTAGCGGAGTATACACCGGGGAGCTGTTTTTT.

This chain joins TRBV28 and TRBJ1-2, with 7 bases that match TRBD1. Per the germline V gene, CDR1 is MDHEN and CDR2 is SYDVKM. Trimming removed 3 bases from V and 2 bases from J; junction bases left unmatched: 6. The CDR3 has 15 residues. CDR3 region: CASSFPRRGNYGYTF. CDR3 sequence (DNA): TGTGCCAGCAGTTTCCCCCGCAGGGGGAACTATGGCTACACCTTC.

The V and J genes are TRBV7-3 and TRBJ2-7, with 9 bases lining up with TRBD2. This CDR3 has 15 amino acids. Germline V lookup: CDR1 SGHTA, CDR2 FQGTGA. V lost 5 bases, J lost 5 bases, and 10 bases stayed unmatched. The CDR3 region is CASSRRGGRADEQYF. The CDR3, as DNA: TGTGCCAGCAGCCGCCGGGGCGGGAGGGCCGACGAGCAGTACTTC.

Of note for this clone: A far larger clone is one nucleotide away, so this likely arose from a read error. Other DNA sequences in the same sample also yield this CDR3. The genes are TRBV25-1 and TRBJ1-1; a weak D match, TRBD1 (5 bases). The germline gives CDR1 MGHDK, CDR2 SYGVNS. CDR3 length: 17 residues. The CDR3 reads CASSEYATGQGNTEAFF. CDR3 nucleotides: TGTGCTAGCAGTGAATATGCGACTGGGCAGGGGAACACTGAAGCTTTCTTT.

The chain joins TRBV18 to TRBJ2-3; 7 bases line up with TRBD2. Per the germline V gene, CDR1 is KGHSH and CDR2 is LQKENI. V lost 4 bases, J lost 7 bases, and 8 bases stayed unmatched. The CDR3 length is 14 residues. CDR3 amino acids: CASSLTTSYNTQYF. The CDR3, as DNA: TGTGCCAGCTCACTAACGACTAGCTACAATACGCAGTATTTT.

Notes on this clone: A far larger clone differs by one base, so this is likely a read error. This sample includes further DNA sequences coding for the same CDR3. The chain recombines TRBV29-1 with TRBJ1-4, with 9 bases lining up with TRBD1. The CDR3 extends over 16 amino acids. Germline assignment: CDR1 SQVTM and CDR2 ANQGSEA. The CDR3 sequence is CSGPLRRDREDEKLFF. CDR3 nucleotides: TGCAGCGGTCCTCTCCGCCGGGACAGGGAGGACGAAAAACTATTTTTT.

The genes are TRBV10-3 and TRBJ2-3; 9 nucleotides line up with TRBD2. V lost 7 bases, J lost 4 bases, and 15 bases stayed unmatched. CDR1 and CDR2 (germline): ENHRY, SYGVKD. CDR3 length: 17 residues. The CDR3 DNA reads TGTGCCATCACCCTACAGGCGGCTAGCGGGGCCGCAGATACGCAGTATTTT. This sequence encodes CAITLQAASGAADTQYF.

The chain couples TRBV6-1 to TRBJ2-1, with D unresolved. The CDR3 totals 15 residues. The V end lost 6 bases, the J end lost 4 bases, and 16 bases lay between the germline ends. Germline CDR1 is MNHNS and CDR2 is SASEGT. CDR3 DNA sequence: TGTGCCAGCAGGTTAAGTTGGTCCCTTTACAATGAGCAGTTCTTC. The encoded protein is CASRLSWSLYNEQFF.

This sequence joins TRBV25-1 and TRBJ2-1; D is unresolved. V dropped 4 bases and J dropped 9 bases, with 13 bases sitting between them. Germline assignment: CDR1 MGHDK and CDR2 SYGVNS. The CDR3 is 13 residues long. The CDR3 is CASSVGVPSEQFF. The CDR3 coding sequence is TGTGCCAGCAGTGTTGGGGTTCCCAGTGAGCAGTTCTTC.

On this clone: This same CDR3 is encoded by further DNA sequences in the sample. The rearrangement links TRBV20-1 to TRBJ2-7, with unresolved D. V was clipped by 6 bases and J by 3 bases, with 9 bases between them. The CDR3 loop spans 11 amino acids. Germline V gene sequence: CDR1 DFQATT, CDR2 SNEGSKA (reference sequence). CDR3 loop: CSAPKSYEQYF. DNA for the CDR3: TGCAGTGCCCCTAAGAGCTACGAGCAGTACTTC.

The chain carries TRBV19 and TRBJ1-4; 10 nucleotides align to TRBD1. Per the germline V gene, CDR1 is LNHDA and CDR2 is SQIVND (reference sequence). The length of the CDR3 is 16 residues. V lost 5 bases, J lost 6 bases, and 9 bases stayed unmatched. CDR3 in DNA: TGTGCCAGTAGTCCCCGGGACAGGGGATTGGATGAAAAACTGTTTTTT. Its translation is CASSPRDRGLDEKLFF.

This clone was picked up a small number of times. This chain uses TRBV5-1 with TRBJ1-2; a weak D match, TRBD1 (5 bases). The CDR3 is 15 residues long. V was clipped by 0 bases and J by 6 bases, with 15 bases between them. Germline assignment: CDR1 SGHRS and CDR2 YFSETQ. The CDR3 spells CASSLEGAGQDGYTF. DNA for the CDR3: TGCGCCAGCAGCTTGGAGGGTGCAGGGCAAGATGGCTACACCTTC.

V and J are TRBV7-8 and TRBJ2-2; the D gene is possibly TRBD1 (8 bases). Germline-derived CDR1 and CDR2 are SGHVS and FQNEAQ. The CDR3 runs to 18 residues. Trimming stripped 5 bases from V and 5 bases from J, with 24 bases between. The CDR3 is CASSPPVYTGGGTGELFF. The CDR3 region has the DNA TGTGCCAGCAGCCCACCGGTCTACACAGGGGGAGGGACCGGGGAGCTGTTTTTT.

The rearrangement links TRBV7-2 to TRBJ2-7; 7 positions agree with TRBD2. Germline trimming cut 4 bases from V and 4 bases from J; bases unmatched to any gene: 7. The germline V gene has CDR1 SGHTA and CDR2 FQGNSA. This CDR3 has 14 amino acids. The CDR3 DNA reads as TGTGCCAGCAGCTCCCTGGGAGGGTCGTACGAGCAGTACTTC. It encodes CASSSLGGSYEQYF. The whole variable domain, remainder taken from reference TRBV7-2 and TRBJ2-7, is GAGVSQSPSNKVTEKGKDVELRCDPISGHTALYWYRQSLGQGLEFLIYFQGNSAPDKSGLPSDRFSAERTGGSVSTLTIQRTQQEDSAVYLCASSSLGGSYEQYFGPGTRLTVT.

The chain uses TRBV27 and TRBJ1-4; a weak D match, TRBD1 (6 bases). V was cut by 10 bases and J by 3 bases, with 12 bases left in between. The CDR3 covers 13 residues. CDR1 is MNHEY and CDR2 is SMNVEV in the germline V gene (reference sequence). In nucleotides, the CDR3 is TGTGCCACCCGGCGGGGGCCTAATGAAAAACTGTTTTTT. Its protein product is CATRRGPNEKLFF.